The clone carrying this TCR beta chain showed up just a few times. Its target is not known. Additional DNA sequences in this sample encode the identical CDR3. This specimen comes from a study of beta chain features in type 1 diabetes. About the research overall: Patients looked much like healthy donors when it came to age, gender and cell yields. General study points: Researchers report that Type 1 diabetes patients had moderately but significantly shorter TCRB CDR3s across all four CD4+ subsets. There were fewer insertions and more deletions at the VDJ junctions of type 1 diabetes patients.

Sorting of CD4+ naive, central memory, regulatory and stem cell-like memory cells was performed via CD45RO/CCR7/CD25/CD127/CD95/CD27. All of the isolated RNA was reverse transcribed, so expressed TCRB transcripts were sequenced. Assay used: immunoSEQ multiplex PCR; TCRdb lists only in-frame clones, some missing. Among around 260,000 clones listed, 24% were seen once. Material for sequencing was naive CD4+ T cells from blood. The receptor was isolated from a woman younger than 45 with type 1 diabetes.

The CDR3 here is CASSSGQGYGYTF. DNA of the CDR3: TGTGCCAGCAGCTCAGGACAGGGCTATGGCTACACCTTC. V gene TRBV7-9 combines with J gene TRBJ1-2; TRBD1 aligns across 8 bases. V shed 4 bases and J 4 bases; nucleotides not matched to a gene: 2. Germline V gene data show CDR1 as SEHNR and CDR2 as FQNEAQ (reference sequence). The CDR3 totals 13 residues.